This T cell receptor (beta chain) was retrieved from a study of cytomegalovirus exposure and HLA in healthy donors. The PCR employed 60 Vbeta primers together with 13 Jbeta primers. This table comes from immunoSEQ multiplex PCR, and its TCRdb copy is limited to in-frame clones, with some not included. Here the sample table reports 150,000 or so clones. The V segment lost 6 bases and the J segment 4 bases; nucleotides outside the gene matches: 10. The CDR3 spans 14 residues. CDR1 is SGHDT and CDR2 is YYEEEE in the germline V gene. The sequenced material came from PBMCs. This sequence joins TRBV5-6 and TRBJ2-7; 7 bases match TRBD2. This sequence was found in a woman in her forties or fifties in good health and CMV-seronegative. In nucleotides, the CDR3 is TGTGCCAGCACCCGTGGGGAGGGTATGTACGAGCAGTACTTC. This sequence encodes CASTRGEGMYEQYF.